The 25 T cell receptor beta chains in this list originate from one sample, sequenced in a study of blood T cell repertoires in COVID-19. The repertoire was sequenced with immunoSEQ multiplex PCR; TCRdb's copy has only in-frame clones and lacks some. The repertoire has over 200,000 clones, around 89% of them found once; the top ten carry roughly 15%. The specimen sequenced was PBMCs or T cells enriched from blood (not recorded which). The source of these receptors is a man aged 30 to 39 who had been exposed to COVID-19.

The V call is TRBV30, the J call TRBJ2-7, with unresolved D. V lost 1 base and J 3 bases, leaving 10 bases between the germline ends. CDR1 GTSNPN and CDR2 SVGIG come from the germline V gene (reference sequence). The CDR3 consists of 13 residues. CDR3 sequence reads: CAWSGTPSYEQYF. The CDR3 nucleotides read TGTGCCTGGAGTGGAACCCCGAGCTACGAGCAGTACTTC.

The chain uses TRBV6-5 and TRBJ2-7; D is perhaps TRBD1 (7 bases). This CDR3 spans 15 amino acids. Looked up from germline, CDR1 is MNHEY and CDR2 is SVGAGI. Trimming removed 6 bases at V and 6 bases at J, with 21 bases between. Written as DNA, the CDR3 is TGTGCCAGCAGCGGTGGAGAACAGGGGAGGAGCGAGCAGTACTTC. It is translated as CASSGGEQGRSEQYF.

V and J are TRBV5-4 and TRBJ2-3; D is perhaps TRBD2 (6 bases). From germline, CDR1 is SGHNT and CDR2 YYREEE (reference sequence). The CDR3 length is 16 residues. Trimming took 3 bases from V and 1 from J, leaving 15 bases between them. CDR3 sequence: CASSSPPGGRTDTQYF. The CDR3 DNA sequence: TGTGCCAGCAGCTCCCCCCCCGGAGGGCGCACAGATACGCAGTATTTT.

CDR3 loop: CASSHAPLAGGRVNTDTQYF. The CDR3 coding sequence is TGTGCCAGCAGCCATGCCCCTCTAGCGGGGGGGCGAGTTAACACAGATACGCAGTATTTT. V and J are TRBV4-2 and TRBJ2-3, with 12 bases lining up with TRBD2. Germline CDR1 is LGHNA and CDR2 is YNFKEQ. V was clipped by 3 bases and J by 2 bases; unmatched bases: 15. CDR3 length: 20 amino acids.

The rearrangement links TRBV4-3 to TRBJ1-2; D is perhaps TRBD1 (5 bases). Per germline, CDR1 LGHNA and CDR2 YSLEER. The length of the CDR3 is 17 residues. V lost 0 bases to trimming and J lost 4 bases, with 18 bases between them. The CDR3 DNA reads TGCGCCAGCAGCCAAGATCGTTCGGGGGTTCGGAGCTATGGCTACACCTTC. It yields the protein CASSQDRSGVRSYGYTF.

The rearrangement links TRBV6-5 to TRBJ2-7; TRBD2 is a possible D gene (5 bases). V lost 5 bases and J 0 bases, leaving 11 bases between the germline ends. CDR1 MNHEY and CDR2 SVGAGI come from the germline V gene. The CDR3 runs 14 residues. As DNA, the CDR3 is TGTGCCAGCAGTCGGGAACAGAGCTCCTACGAGCAGTACTTC. Amino acid sequence: CASSREQSSYEQYF.

The rearrangement uses TRBV4-2 and TRBJ1-1; D gene uncertain. Germline values: CDR1 LGHNA, CDR2 YNFKEQ. Trimming removed 0 bases from V and 5 bases from J, with 4 bases in between. The CDR3 has 12 residues. CDR3 nucleotides: TGTGCCAGCAGCCAAGACAGGACTGAAGCTTTCTTT. Its translation is CASSQDRTEAFF.

The chain is built from TRBV5-1 and TRBJ1-1, with 9 positions matching TRBD1. V was clipped by 5 bases and J by 0 bases; unmatched bases: 8. The germline CDR1 and CDR2 sequences are SGHRS and YFSETQ. This CDR3 spans 16 amino acids. The CDR3 DNA is TGCGCCAGCAGGACGGGACAGGGCTCCATGAACACTGAAGCTTTCTTT. It codes for CASRTGQGSMNTEAFF.

This chain connects TRBV24-1 to TRBJ1-1; 7 nucleotides align to TRBD1. CDR1 is KGHDR, CDR2 SFDVKD, per germline. Germline trimming cut 9 bases from V and 10 bases from J; bases unmatched to any gene: 19. The CDR3 covers 15 residues. CDR3 nucleotide sequence: TGTGCCACCTTCCTTAGGGGGCGGGTGAGGTGTCGAGCTTTCTTT. Residues: CATFLRGRVRCRAFF.

V usage is TRBV3-1 (or the pseudogene TRBV3-2) and J usage is TRBJ2-7, with unresolved D. The CDR3 runs 14 residues. V gave up 1 base and J gave up 6 bases, with 13 bases separating them. Germline V gene data show CDR1 as LGHDT and CDR2 as YNNKEL (reference sequence). The CDR3: CASSQGPLYGEQYF. The CDR3 coding sequence is TGTGCCAGCAGCCAAGGTCCGCTATACGGCGAGCAGTACTTC.

The rearrangement uses TRBV4-2 and TRBJ1-5, with no clear D. The length of the CDR3 is 15 residues. The germline gives CDR1 LGHNA, CDR2 YNFKEQ. Trimming took off 0 bases at V and 6 bases at J, with 12 bases between the two ends. Here the CDR3 reads CASSQDSRGFQPQHF. The CDR3 DNA sequence: TGTGCCAGCAGCCAAGATTCACGAGGGTTTCAGCCCCAGCATTTT.

V is TRBV11-2 and J is TRBJ1-4; D ambiguous. The CDR3 consists of 14 residues. V was cut by 4 bases and J by 7 bases, with 13 bases left in between. CDR1 and CDR2 (germline): SGHAT, FQNNGV. CDR3 bases: TGTGCCAGCAGCTCGGGTAATTTAGGTGAAAAACTGTTTTTT. Its protein is CASSSGNLGEKLFF.

The chain employs TRBV19 and TRBJ1-6; D is possibly TRBD1 (5 bases). The CDR3 loop spans 14 amino acids. V lost 9 bases to trimming and J lost 9 bases, with 18 bases between them. Germline CDR1 and CDR2: LNHDA and SQIVND (reference sequence). CDR3 region: CASHATAPSSPLHF. The CDR3 coding sequence is TGTGCCAGCCACGCGACAGCACCTTCTTCACCCCTCCACTTT.

CDR3 nucleotide sequence: TGTGCCAGCAGCCCCCAGACAGGGATTGGCACAGATACGCAGTATTTT. It encodes CASSPQTGIGTDTQYF. The chain joins TRBV3-1 (or the pseudogene TRBV3-2) to TRBJ2-3, with 7 bases aligning to TRBD1. The V gene's germline CDR1 is LGHDT and CDR2 YNNKEL (reference sequence). The length of the CDR3 is 16 residues. V was clipped by 4 bases and J by 1 base; unmatched bases: 8.

The J gene is TRBJ2-5, the V gene TRBV7-9; perhaps TRBD1 as D (6 bases). Trimming pared 0 bases from V and 0 bases from J, leaving 14 bases between. Germline CDR1 is SEHNR and CDR2 is FQNEAQ (reference sequence). The CDR3 has 17 residues. CDR3 sequence: CASSLASRDINQETQYF. The CDR3 nucleotides are TGTGCCAGCAGCTTAGCGAGCCGGGACATCAACCAAGAGACCCAGTACTTC.

The CDR3 reads CASSARDRTNYGYTF. For the CDR3, the DNA is TGTGCCAGCAGCGCTCGGGACAGAACTAACTATGGCTACACCTTC. The rearrangement uses TRBV9 and TRBJ1-2; 7 bases are a match to TRBD1. V was clipped by 3 bases and J by 0 bases; unmatched bases: 5. Germline CDR1 SGDLS, CDR2 YYNGEE. The CDR3 runs 15 residues.

V is TRBV6-5 and J is TRBJ1-6, with TRBD1 matching 7 bases. Germline trimming cut 2 bases from V and 14 bases from J; bases unmatched to any gene: 12. The V gene's germline CDR1 is MNHEY and CDR2 SVGAGI. The CDR3 covers 15 residues. This chain's CDR3 is CASSYDRTGELTLHF. CDR3 sequence (DNA): TGTGCCAGCAGTTACGATCGAACAGGGGAATTGACCCTCCACTTT.

The rearrangement links TRBV2 to TRBJ2-7, with TRBD2 as a possible D gene (5 bases). Germline assignment: CDR1 SNHLY and CDR2 FYNNEI. This CDR3 is 15 amino acids long. V lost 5 bases and J lost 2, with 16 bases in between. The chain's CDR3 is CASSPIGAAAYEQYF. The CDR3 DNA sequence: TGTGCCAGCAGTCCAATCGGTGCAGCGGCCTACGAGCAGTACTTC.

This chain links TRBV3-1 (or the pseudogene TRBV3-2) with TRBJ1-5; possibly TRBD1 for D (6 bases). CDR1 is LGHDT, CDR2 YNNKEL, per germline (reference sequence). The CDR3 covers 14 residues. V was pared by 1 base and J by 5 bases, with 9 bases between. CDR3 sequence: CASSQGQVDQPQHF. CDR3 sequence (DNA): TGTGCCAGCAGCCAAGGACAGGTTGATCAGCCCCAGCATTTT.

V usage is TRBV4-3 and J usage is TRBJ2-3; D is undetermined. This CDR3 contains 14 residues. Trimming pared 1 base from V and 0 bases from J, leaving 5 bases between. Germline V lookup: CDR1 LGHNA, CDR2 YSLEER. CDR3 coding DNA: TGCGCCAGCAGCCAAGGCGGAAGCACAGATACGCAGTATTTT. As protein: CASSQGGSTDTQYF.

The chain employs TRBV4-3 and TRBJ2-1, with 8 bases aligning to TRBD2. The CDR3 has 15 residues. Looked up from germline, CDR1 is LGHNA and CDR2 is YSLEER. V was pared by 4 bases and J by 4 bases, with 6 bases of the junction left unmatched. This chain's CDR3 is CASSRGGGLYNEQFF. The CDR3 region has the DNA TGCGCCAGCAGCCGCGGCGGGGGGTTATACAATGAGCAGTTCTTC.

The J gene is TRBJ2-7, the V gene TRBV29-1; 8 nucleotides align to TRBD1. Looked up from germline, CDR1 is SQVTM and CDR2 is ANQGSEA. This CDR3 is built from 13 residues. Germline trimming cut 6 bases from V and 0 bases from J; bases unmatched to any gene: 4. The CDR3 protein is CSVGQGDSYEQYF. As DNA, the CDR3 is TGCAGCGTCGGACAGGGCGACTCCTACGAGCAGTACTTC.

This clone was observed a few times. V and J are TRBV27 and TRBJ2-2; no reliable D call. The CDR3 extends over 15 amino acids. Germline V lookup: CDR1 MNHEY, CDR2 SMNVEV (reference sequence). The germline V and J ends were trimmed by 0 bases and 1 base, with 6 bases remaining between them. CDR3 sequence: CASSLSNRNTGELFF. DNA for the CDR3: TGTGCCAGCAGTTTATCGAACAGGAACACCGGGGAGCTGTTTTTT.

V gene TRBV5-1 combines with J gene TRBJ2-7; 8 bases fit TRBD2. This CDR3 is 13 amino acids long. J lost 3 bases, V lost 4 bases, and 3 bases had no gene match. CDR1 and CDR2 from the germline V gene are SGHRS and YFSETQ. CDR3 sequence (DNA): TGCGCCAGCAGCCCCGGGGGGGTCTACGAGCAGTACTTC. It specifies CASSPGGVYEQYF. Filled out from reference TRBV5-1 and TRBJ2-7, the complete variable domain reads KAGVTQTPRYLIKTRGQQVTLSCSPISGHRSVSWYQQTPGQGLQFLFEYFSETQRNKGNFPGRFSGRQFSNSRSEMNVSTLELGDSALYLCASSPGGVYEQYFGPGTRLTVT.

J is TRBJ2-7 and V is TRBV12-3 or TRBV12-4, with D possibly TRBD1 on 5 matching bases. CDR3 size: 11 residues. The CDR3 DNA reads as TGTGCCAGCACCTTACAGGAGAACACCAGGGTC. Its protein product is CASTLQENTRV.